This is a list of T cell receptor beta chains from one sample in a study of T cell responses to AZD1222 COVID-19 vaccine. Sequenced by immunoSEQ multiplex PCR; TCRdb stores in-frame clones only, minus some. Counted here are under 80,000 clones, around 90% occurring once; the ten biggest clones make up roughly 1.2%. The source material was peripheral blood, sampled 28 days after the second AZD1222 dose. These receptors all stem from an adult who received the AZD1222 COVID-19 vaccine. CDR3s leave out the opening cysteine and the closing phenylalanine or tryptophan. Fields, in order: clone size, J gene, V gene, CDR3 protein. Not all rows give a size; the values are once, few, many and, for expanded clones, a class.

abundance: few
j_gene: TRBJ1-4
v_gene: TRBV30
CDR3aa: AAVGGGTNEKLF

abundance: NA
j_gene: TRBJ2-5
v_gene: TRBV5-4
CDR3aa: ASSGPGQGGETQY

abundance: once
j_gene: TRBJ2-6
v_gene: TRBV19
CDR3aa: ASSTFYDPGANVLT

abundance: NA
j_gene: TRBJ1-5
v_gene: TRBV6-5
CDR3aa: ASSYSQDNQPQH

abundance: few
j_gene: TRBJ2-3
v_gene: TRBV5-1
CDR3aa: ASSLGRLGTDTQY

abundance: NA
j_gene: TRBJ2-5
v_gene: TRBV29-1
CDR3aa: SVGARGETQY

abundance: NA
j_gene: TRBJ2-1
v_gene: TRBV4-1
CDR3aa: ASSQDERGSGYNEQF

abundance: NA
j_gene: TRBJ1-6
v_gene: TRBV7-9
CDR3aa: ASSPGAEGSPLH

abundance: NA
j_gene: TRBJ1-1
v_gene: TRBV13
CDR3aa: ASSSETPEAF

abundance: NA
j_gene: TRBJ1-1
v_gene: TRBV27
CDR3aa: ASRTPGHKHTEAF

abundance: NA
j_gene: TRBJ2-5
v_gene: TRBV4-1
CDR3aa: ASSQWQAETQY

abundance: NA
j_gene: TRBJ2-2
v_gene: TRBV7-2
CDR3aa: ASSLVGNTGELF

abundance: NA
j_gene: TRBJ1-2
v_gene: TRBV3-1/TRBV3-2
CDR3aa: ASSRGPEANYGYT

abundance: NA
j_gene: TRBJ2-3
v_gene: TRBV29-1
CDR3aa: TGGLAGVDTQY

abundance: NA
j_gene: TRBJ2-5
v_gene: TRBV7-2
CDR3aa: ASSPSGRGETQY

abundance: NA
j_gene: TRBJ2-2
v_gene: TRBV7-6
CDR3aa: ASSSMGLAGVGELF

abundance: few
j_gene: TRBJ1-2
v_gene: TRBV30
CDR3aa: AWQGQLTYGYT

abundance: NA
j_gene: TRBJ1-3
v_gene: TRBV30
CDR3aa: AWSGSSGNTIY

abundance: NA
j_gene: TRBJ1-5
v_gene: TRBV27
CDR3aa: ASSSRHSNQPQH

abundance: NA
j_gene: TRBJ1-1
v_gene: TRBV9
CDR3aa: ASSVRGNSNTEAF

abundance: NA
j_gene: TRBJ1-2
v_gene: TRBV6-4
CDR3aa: ASSHGTGGGYT

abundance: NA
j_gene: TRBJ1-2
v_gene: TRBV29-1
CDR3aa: SVEVQESVRGYT

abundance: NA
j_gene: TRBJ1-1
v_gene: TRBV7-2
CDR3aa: ASSWRPGGNTEAF

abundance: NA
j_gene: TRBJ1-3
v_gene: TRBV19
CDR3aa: ASKRFSGNTIY